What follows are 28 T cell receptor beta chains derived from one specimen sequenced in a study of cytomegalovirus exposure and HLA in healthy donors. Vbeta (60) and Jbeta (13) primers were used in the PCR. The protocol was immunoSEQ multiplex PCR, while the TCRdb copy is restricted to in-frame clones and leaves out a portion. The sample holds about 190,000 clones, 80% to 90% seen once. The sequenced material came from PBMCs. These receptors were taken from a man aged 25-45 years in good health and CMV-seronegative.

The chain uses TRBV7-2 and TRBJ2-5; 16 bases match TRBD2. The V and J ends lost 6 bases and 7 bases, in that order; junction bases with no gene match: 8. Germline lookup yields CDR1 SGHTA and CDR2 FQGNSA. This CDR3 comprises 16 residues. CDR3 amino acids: CASSLGLAGGLGTQYF. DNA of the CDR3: TGTGCCAGCAGTTTGGGACTAGCGGGGGGGCTAGGGACCCAGTACTTC.

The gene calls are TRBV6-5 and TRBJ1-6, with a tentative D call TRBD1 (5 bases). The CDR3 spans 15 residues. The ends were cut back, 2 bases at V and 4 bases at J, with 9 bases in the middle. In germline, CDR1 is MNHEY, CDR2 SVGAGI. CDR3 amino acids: CASSYGGGYNSPLHF. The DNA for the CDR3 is TGTGCCAGCAGTTACGGGGGGGGTTATAATTCACCCCTCCACTTT.

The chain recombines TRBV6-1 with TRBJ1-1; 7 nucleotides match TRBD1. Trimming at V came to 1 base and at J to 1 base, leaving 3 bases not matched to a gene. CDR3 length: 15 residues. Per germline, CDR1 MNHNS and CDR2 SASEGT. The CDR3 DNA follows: TGTGCCAGCAGTGAAGTGACAGGGAGGAACACTGAAGCTTTCTTT. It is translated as CASSEVTGRNTEAFF.

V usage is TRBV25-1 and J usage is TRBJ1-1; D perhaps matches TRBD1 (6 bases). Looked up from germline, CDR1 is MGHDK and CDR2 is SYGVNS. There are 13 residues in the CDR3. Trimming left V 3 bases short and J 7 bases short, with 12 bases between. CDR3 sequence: CASSDLGQIEAFF. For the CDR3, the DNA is TGTGCCAGCAGTGACCTTGGACAGATTGAAGCTTTCTTT.

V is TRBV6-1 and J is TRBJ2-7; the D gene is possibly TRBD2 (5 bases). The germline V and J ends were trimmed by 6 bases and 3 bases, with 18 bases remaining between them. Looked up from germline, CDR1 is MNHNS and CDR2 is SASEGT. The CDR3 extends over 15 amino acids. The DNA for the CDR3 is TGTGCCAGCAGCACACGTAGCCGGAGGATCTACGAGCAGTACTTC. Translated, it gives CASSTRSRRIYEQYF.

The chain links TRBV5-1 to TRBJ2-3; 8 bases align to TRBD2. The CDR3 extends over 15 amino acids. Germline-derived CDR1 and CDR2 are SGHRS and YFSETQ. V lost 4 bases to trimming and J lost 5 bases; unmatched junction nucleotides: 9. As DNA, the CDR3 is TGCGCCAGCAGCCAGCCGGGACTAGTAGAAGATACGCAGTATTTT. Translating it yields CASSQPGLVEDTQYF.

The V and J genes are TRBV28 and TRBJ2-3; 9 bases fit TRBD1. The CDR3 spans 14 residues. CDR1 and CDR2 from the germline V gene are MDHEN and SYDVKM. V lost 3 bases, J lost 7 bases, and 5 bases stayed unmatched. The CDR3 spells CASSFRTGGNTQYF. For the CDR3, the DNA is TGTGCCAGCAGTTTCCGTACAGGGGGCAATACGCAGTATTTT. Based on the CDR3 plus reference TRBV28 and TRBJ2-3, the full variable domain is DVKVTQSSRYLVKRTGEKVFLECVQDMDHENMFWYRQDPGLGLRLIYFSYDVKMKEKGDIPEGYSVSREKKERFSLILESASTNQTSMYLCASSFRTGGNTQYFGPGTRLTVL.

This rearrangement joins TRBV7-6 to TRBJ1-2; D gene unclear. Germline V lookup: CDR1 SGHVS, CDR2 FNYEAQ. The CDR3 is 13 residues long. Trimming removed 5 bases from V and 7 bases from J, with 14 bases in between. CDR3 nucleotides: TGTGCCAGCAGCGCGAGGGTCAAAGGTGGCTACACCTTC. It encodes CASSARVKGGYTF.

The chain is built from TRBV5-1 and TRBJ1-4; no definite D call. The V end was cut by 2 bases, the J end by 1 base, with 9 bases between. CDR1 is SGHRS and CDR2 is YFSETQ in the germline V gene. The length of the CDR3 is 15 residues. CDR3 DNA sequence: TGCGCCAGCAGCTTATTAGGGAGAACTAATGAAAAACTGTTTTTT. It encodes CASSLLGRTNEKLFF.

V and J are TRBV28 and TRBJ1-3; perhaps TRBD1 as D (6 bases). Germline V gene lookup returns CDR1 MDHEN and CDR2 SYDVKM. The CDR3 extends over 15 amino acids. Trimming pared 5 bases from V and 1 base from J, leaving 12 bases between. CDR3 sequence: CASSPMTGSGNTIYF. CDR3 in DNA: TGTGCCAGCAGTCCGATGACAGGATCTGGAAACACCATATATTTT.

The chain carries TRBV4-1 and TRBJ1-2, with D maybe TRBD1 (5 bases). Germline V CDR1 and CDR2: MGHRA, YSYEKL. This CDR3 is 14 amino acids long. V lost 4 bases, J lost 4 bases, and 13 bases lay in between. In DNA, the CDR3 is TGCGCCAGCAGCCCGCGCGGGGCCAGCTATGGCTACACCTTC. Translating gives CASSPRGASYGYTF.

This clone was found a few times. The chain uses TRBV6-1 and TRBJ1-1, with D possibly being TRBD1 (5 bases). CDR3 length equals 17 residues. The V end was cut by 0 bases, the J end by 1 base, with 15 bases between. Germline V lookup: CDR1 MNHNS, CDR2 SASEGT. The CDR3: CASSEAGGVGRNTEAFF. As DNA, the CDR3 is TGTGCCAGCAGTGAAGCGGGGGGGGTCGGCCGGAACACTGAAGCTTTCTTT.

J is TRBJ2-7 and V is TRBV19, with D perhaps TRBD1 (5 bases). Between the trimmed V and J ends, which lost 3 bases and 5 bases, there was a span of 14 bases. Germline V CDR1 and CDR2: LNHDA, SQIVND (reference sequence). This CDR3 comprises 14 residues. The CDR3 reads CASSMATGFHEQYF. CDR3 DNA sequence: TGTGCCAGTAGTATGGCCACAGGTTTCCACGAGCAGTACTTC.

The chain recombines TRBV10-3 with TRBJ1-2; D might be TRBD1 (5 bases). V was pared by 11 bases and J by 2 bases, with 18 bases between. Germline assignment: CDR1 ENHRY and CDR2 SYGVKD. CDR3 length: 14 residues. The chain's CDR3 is CAAGVGGSNYGYTF. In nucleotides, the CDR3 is TGTGCCGCCGGTGTCGGGGGATCCAACTATGGCTACACCTTC.

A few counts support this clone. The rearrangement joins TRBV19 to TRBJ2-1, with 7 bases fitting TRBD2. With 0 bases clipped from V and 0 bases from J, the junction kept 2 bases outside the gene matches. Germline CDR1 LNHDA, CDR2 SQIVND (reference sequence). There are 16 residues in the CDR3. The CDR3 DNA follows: TGTGCCAGTAGTATAGAGCGGGGGAGCTCCTACAATGAGCAGTTCTTC. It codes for CASSIERGSSYNEQFF.

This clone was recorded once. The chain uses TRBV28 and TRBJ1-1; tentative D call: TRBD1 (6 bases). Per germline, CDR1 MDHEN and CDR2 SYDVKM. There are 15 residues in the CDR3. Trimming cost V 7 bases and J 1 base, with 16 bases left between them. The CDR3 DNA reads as TGTGCCAGCATTACACCGGGACACCGGAACACTGAAGCTTTCTTT. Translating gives CASITPGHRNTEAFF.

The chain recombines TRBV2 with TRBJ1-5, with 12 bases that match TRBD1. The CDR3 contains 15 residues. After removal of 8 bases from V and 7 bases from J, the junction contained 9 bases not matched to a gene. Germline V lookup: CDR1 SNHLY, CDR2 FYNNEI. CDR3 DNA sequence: TGTGCCAGCGGAGCGGGGACAGGGGGCAGCCAGCCCCAGCATTTT. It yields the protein CASGAGTGGSQPQHF.

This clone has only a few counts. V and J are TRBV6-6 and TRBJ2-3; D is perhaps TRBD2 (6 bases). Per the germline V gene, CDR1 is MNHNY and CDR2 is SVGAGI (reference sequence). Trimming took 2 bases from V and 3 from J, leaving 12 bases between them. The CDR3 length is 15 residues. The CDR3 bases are TGTGCCAGCAGTTACGGGGAGGTGGGGACAGATACGCAGTATTTT. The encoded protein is CASSYGEVGTDTQYF.

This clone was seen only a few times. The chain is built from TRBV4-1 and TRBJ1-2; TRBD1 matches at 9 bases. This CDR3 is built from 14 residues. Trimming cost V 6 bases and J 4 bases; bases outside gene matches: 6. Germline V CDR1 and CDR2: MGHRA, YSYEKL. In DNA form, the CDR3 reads TGCGCCAGCAGGACGGACAGGGGATCCTATGGCTACACCTTC. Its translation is CASRTDRGSYGYTF.

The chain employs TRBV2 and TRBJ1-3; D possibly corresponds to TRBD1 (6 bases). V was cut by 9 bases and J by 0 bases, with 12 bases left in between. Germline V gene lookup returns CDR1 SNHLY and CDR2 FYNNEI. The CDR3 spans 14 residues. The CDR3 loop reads CASNRVGSGNTIYF. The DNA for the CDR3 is TGTGCCAGTAACAGGGTGGGCTCTGGAAACACCATATATTTT.

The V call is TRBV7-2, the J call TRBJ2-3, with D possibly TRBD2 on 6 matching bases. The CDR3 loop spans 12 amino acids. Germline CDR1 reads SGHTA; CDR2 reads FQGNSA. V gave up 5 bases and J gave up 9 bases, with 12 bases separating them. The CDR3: CASSRPGETQYF. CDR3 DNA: TGTGCCAGCAGCCGCCCGGGGGAGACGCAGTATTTT.

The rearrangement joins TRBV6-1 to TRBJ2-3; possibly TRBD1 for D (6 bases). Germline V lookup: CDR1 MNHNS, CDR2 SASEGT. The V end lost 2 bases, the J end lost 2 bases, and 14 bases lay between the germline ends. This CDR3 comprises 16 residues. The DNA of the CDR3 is TGTGCCAGCAGTGAATTTCGCGGACAGCCCACAGATACGCAGTATTTT. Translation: CASSEFRGQPTDTQYF.

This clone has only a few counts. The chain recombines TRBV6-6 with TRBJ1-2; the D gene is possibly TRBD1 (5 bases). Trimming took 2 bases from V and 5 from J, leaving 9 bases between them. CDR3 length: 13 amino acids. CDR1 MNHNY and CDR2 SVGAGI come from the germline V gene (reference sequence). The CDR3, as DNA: TGTGCCAGCAGTTACCCGGGACTGTATGGCTACACCTTC. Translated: CASSYPGLYGYTF.

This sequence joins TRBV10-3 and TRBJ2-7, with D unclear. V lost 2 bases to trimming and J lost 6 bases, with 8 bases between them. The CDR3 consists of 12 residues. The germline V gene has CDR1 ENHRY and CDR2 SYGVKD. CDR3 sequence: CAISEPGSEQYF. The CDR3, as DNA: TGTGCCATCAGTGAGCCGGGTTCCGAGCAGTACTTC.

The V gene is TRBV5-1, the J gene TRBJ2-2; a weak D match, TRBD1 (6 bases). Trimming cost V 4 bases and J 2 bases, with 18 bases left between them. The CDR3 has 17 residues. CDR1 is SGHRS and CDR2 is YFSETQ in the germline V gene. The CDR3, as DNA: TGCGCCAGCAGCCTCCCCGCAGGGGAGCCCAACACCGGGGAGCTGTTTTTT. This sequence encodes CASSLPAGEPNTGELFF.

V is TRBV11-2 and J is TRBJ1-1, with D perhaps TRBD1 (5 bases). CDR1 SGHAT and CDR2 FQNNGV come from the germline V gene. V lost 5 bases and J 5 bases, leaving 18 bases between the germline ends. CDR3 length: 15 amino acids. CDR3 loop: CASSRDGGVGTEAFF. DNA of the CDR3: TGTGCCAGCAGCCGTGATGGGGGGGTTGGGACTGAAGCTTTCTTT. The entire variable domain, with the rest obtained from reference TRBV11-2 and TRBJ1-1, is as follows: EAGVAQSPRYKIIEKRQSVAFWCNPISGHATLYWYQQILGQGPKLLIQFQNNGVVDDSQLPKDRFSAERLKGVDSTLKIQPAKLEDSAVYLCASSRDGGVGTEAFFGQGTRLTVV.

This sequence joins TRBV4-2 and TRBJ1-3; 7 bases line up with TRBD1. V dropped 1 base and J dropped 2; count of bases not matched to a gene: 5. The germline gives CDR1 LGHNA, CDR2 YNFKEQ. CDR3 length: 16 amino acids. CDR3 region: CASSQVGQFAGNTIYF. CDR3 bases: TGTGCCAGCAGCCAAGTGGGACAGTTCGCTGGAAACACCATATATTTT.

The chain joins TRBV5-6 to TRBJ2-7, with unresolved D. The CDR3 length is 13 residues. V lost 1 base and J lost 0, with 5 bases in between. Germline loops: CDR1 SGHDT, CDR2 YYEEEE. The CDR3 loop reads CASSLFFSYEQYF. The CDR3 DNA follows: TGTGCCAGCAGCTTGTTCTTCTCCTACGAGCAGTACTTC.